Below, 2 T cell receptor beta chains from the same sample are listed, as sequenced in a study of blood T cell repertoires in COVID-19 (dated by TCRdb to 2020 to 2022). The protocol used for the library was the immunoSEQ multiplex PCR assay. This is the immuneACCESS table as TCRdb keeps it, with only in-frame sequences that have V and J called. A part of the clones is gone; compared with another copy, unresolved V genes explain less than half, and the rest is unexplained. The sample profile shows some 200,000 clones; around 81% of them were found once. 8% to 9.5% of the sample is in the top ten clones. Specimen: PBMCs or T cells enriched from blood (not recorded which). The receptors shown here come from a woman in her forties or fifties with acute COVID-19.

CDR3 region: CATSDNRGGVTDTQYF. The CDR3, as DNA: TGTGCCACCAGTGATAATCGGGGGGGGGTCACAGATACGCAGTATTTT. The V call is TRBV24-1, the J call TRBJ2-3; 8 bases are shared with TRBD2. Germline-derived CDR1 and CDR2 are KGHDR and SFDVKD. Trimming at V came to 3 bases and at J to 2 bases, leaving 6 bases not matched to a gene. The CDR3 spans 16 residues.

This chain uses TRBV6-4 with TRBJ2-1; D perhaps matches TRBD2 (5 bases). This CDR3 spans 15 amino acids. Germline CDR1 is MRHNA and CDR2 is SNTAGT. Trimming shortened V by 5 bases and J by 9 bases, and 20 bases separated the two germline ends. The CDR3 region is CASSQNSGSIGEQFF. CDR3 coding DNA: TGTGCCAGCAGTCAGAACTCGGGGTCAATAGGTGAGCAGTTCTTC.